The 14 T cell receptor beta chains in this list originate from one sample, sequenced in a study of PD-1 blockade in mismatch repair-deficient tumors listed by TCRdb under 2017. The time point label on this specimen signifies: roughly 11-day in vitro stimulation with candidate neoantigen peptide 5. The receptor library was made with the immunoSEQ multiplex PCR assay. TCRdb carries this immuneACCESS record with in-frame sequences only. Its versions omit some clonotypes, under half of them owing to an unresolved V gene in the studies checked, with the rest unexplained. This sample has fewer than 16,000 clones in its table, and 84% of those were observed once. The ten largest clonotypes hold over 9.5% of the sample. Which antigens these TCRs recognize remains unknown. The sample consisted of cells cultured in vitro, taken from a patient treated with pembrolizumab. These TCRs come from an adult with mismatch repair-deficient cancer.

V and J are TRBV6-7 and TRBJ2-1; TRBD2 agrees at 8 bases. TRBV6-7 is designated an ORF whose function remains uncertain. There are 15 residues in the CDR3. The V segment lost 10 bases and the J segment 9 bases; nucleotides outside the gene matches: 17. As DNA, the CDR3 is TGTGCCACCCTGCGGGGTAGCGGGAAGGTCGGTGAGCAGTTCTTC. This encodes CATLRGSGKVGEQFF.

The V call is TRBV6-5, the J call TRBJ1-5; TRBD1 is a possible D gene (5 bases). The CDR3 runs 14 residues. V was cut by 2 bases and J by 7 bases, with 12 bases left in between. Germline CDR1 reads MNHEY; CDR2 reads SVGAGI. The CDR3 DNA sequence: TGTGCCAGCAGTTACAGGGAGGCAGGGCAGCCCCAGCATTTT. Its protein product is CASSYREAGQPQHF.

J is TRBJ2-1 and V is TRBV5-1, with unresolved D. CDR1 is SGHRS, CDR2 YFSETQ, per germline. Trimming took 2 bases from V and 3 from J, leaving 6 bases between them. This CDR3 has 13 amino acids. DNA of the CDR3: TGCGCCAGCAGCTTACACGACTACAATGAGCAGTTCTTC. Its translation: CASSLHDYNEQFF.

This clone has a single count. The chain employs TRBV5-4 and TRBJ2-5, with D unclear. Trimming left V 0 bases short and J 3 bases short, with 6 bases between. The CDR3 sequence is 13 residues long. Germline V gives CDR1 SGHNT, CDR2 YYREEE (reference sequence). The DNA of the CDR3 is TGTGCCAGCAGCTTGGTTGCGGAAGAGACCCAGTACTTC. This encodes CASSLVAEETQYF.

In its sample, this clone was seen once. The chain uses TRBV28 and TRBJ1-4; TRBD1 might be the D (5 bases). V lost 4 bases, J lost 0 bases, and 12 bases lay in between. The CDR3 runs to 16 residues. Germline V gene sequence: CDR1 MDHEN, CDR2 SYDVKM. The CDR3 region is CASSSPGTATNEKLFF. In DNA, the CDR3 is TGTGCCAGCAGTTCTCCAGGGACTGCAACTAATGAAAAACTGTTTTTT.

This clone occurred once. The V gene is TRBV30, the J gene TRBJ2-7; tentatively, D is TRBD1 (5 bases). Germline V gives CDR1 GTSNPN, CDR2 SVGIG (reference sequence). The CDR3 has 15 residues. Trimming pared 0 bases from V and 2 bases from J, leaving 14 bases between. CDR3 sequence (DNA): TGTGCCTGGAGTGTACGTTTACAGGCCACCTACGAGCAGTACTTC. Translated: CAWSVRLQATYEQYF. Supplemented by reference TRBV30 and TRBJ2-7, the full variable domain reads SQTIHQWPATLVQPVGSPLSLECTVEGTSNPNLYWYRQAAGRGLQLLFYSVGIGQISSEVPQNLSASRPQDRQFILSSKKLLLSDSGFYLCAWSVRLQATYEQYFGPGTRLTVT.

The rearrangement uses TRBV30 and TRBJ2-2, with 11 positions matching TRBD1. The CDR3 consists of 17 residues. The V gene's germline CDR1 is GTSNPN and CDR2 SVGIG (reference sequence). Trimming at V came to 5 bases and at J to 5 bases, leaving 13 bases not matched to a gene. CDR3 nucleotide sequence: TGTGCCTGGGATGGACAGGGGGCAAGTAGGGTAACCGGGGAGCTGTTTTTT. It yields the protein CAWDGQGASRVTGELFF.

The CDR3 DNA is TGTGCCAGCAGCTTAACTGTTGCGGGAGGGCCTGAGGAGCAGTACTTC. As protein: CASSLTVAGGPEEQYF. The rearrangement joins TRBV7-3 to TRBJ2-7; the match to TRBD2 covers 9 bases. Germline V gives CDR1 SGHTA, CDR2 FQGTGA. CDR3 length: 16 amino acids. Trimming at V came to 0 bases and at J to 7 bases, leaving 10 bases not matched to a gene.

This chain uses TRBV18 with TRBJ2-6; D gene uncertain. This CDR3 spans 16 amino acids. Looked up from germline, CDR1 is KGHSH and CDR2 is LQKENI. Trimming pared 3 bases from V and 0 bases from J, leaving 9 bases between. CDR3 nucleotides: TGTGCCAGCTCACCTTATGGGTTCTCTGGGGCCAACGTCCTGACTTTC. Translated, it gives CASSPYGFSGANVLTF.

Here the CDR3 reads CASSLGAGTRSEQYF. The DNA of the CDR3 is TGTGCCAGCAGCTTAGGTGCCGGGACTAGGTCCGAGCAGTACTTC. The V gene is TRBV7-2, the J gene TRBJ2-7, with 8 bases aligning to TRBD2. Germline V gene data show CDR1 as SGHTA and CDR2 as FQGNSA. The CDR3 contains 15 residues. The ends lost 1 base at V and 6 bases at J; junction bases unmatched: 8.

This chain joins TRBV6-1 and TRBJ2-3, with a possible D match to TRBD2 (6 bases). Germline CDR1 MNHNS, CDR2 SASEGT. Trimming removed 8 bases at V and 2 bases at J, with 14 bases between. This CDR3 region has 14 residues. The CDR3 DNA follows: TGTGCCAGCTCCACGGGGGTCTACACAGATACGCAGTATTTT. Protein sequence: CASSTGVYTDTQYF.

The chain uses TRBV5-1 and TRBJ2-1; perhaps TRBD2 as D (5 bases). This CDR3 spans 17 amino acids. The germline V gene encodes CDR1 SGHRS and CDR2 YFSETQ. Trimming shortened V by 0 bases and J by 6 bases, and 19 bases separated the two germline ends. CDR3 bases: TGCGCCAGCAGCTTGGGAAGTCGCCAAAGCGGCCGCAATGAGCAGTTCTTC. This codes for CASSLGSRQSGRNEQFF.

The rearrangement uses TRBV19 and TRBJ1-5; the D is unclear. The CDR3 spans 14 residues. Between the trimmed V and J ends, which lost 8 bases and 7 bases, there was a span of 18 bases. Germline CDR1 reads LNHDA; CDR2 reads SQIVND (reference sequence). Written as DNA, the CDR3 is TGTGCCAGTGTATCGCTCCCGAGCGTGCAGCCCCAGCATTTT. Translation: CASVSLPSVQPQHF.

J is TRBJ2-5 and V is TRBV5-1, with TRBD2 matching 10 bases. The J segment lost 2 bases and the V segment lost 4 bases, leaving 2 bases of the junction unmatched. Germline lookup yields CDR1 SGHRS and CDR2 YFSETQ. This CDR3 comprises 14 residues. CDR3: CASSPGLAQETQYF. DNA of the CDR3: TGCGCCAGCAGCCCGGGACTAGCGCAAGAGACCCAGTACTTC.